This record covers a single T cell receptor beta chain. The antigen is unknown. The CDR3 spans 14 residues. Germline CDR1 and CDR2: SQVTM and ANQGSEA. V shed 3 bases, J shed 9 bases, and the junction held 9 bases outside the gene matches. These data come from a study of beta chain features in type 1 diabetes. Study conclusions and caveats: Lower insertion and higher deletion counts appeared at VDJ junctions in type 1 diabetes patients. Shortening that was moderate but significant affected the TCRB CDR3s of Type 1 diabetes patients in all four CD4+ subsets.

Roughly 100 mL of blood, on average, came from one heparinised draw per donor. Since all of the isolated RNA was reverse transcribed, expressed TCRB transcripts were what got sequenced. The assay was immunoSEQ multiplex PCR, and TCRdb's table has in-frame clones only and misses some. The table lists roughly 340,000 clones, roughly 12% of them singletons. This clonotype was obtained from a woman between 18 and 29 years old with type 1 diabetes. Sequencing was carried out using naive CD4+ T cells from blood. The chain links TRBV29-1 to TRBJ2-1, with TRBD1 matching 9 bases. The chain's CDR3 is CSVDGLQGAGEQFF. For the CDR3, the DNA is TGCAGCGTTGATGGTTTACAGGGGGCAGGTGAGCAGTTCTTC.